A selection of T cell receptor beta chains follows, all from one sample in a study of blood T cell repertoires in COVID-19. TCRdb keeps only in-frame clones here, not all; method: immunoSEQ multiplex PCR. The data show about 270,000 clones, approximately 86% seen once. Material: peripheral blood. All receptors come from a woman aged 18 to 35 with acute or convalescent COVID-19. CDR3s include the opening cysteine and the closing phenylalanine or tryptophan. D genes are given only for firm matches. The size field is filled for only some rows; it gives once, few, many or a size class.

J gene: TRBJ2-5; D gene: TRBD2; V gene: TRBV3-1/TRBV3-2; clone size: .; CDR3 DNA: TGTGCCAGCAGCCAAGGGGTAGCGGGAGGGTTTGAGACCCAGTACTTC; CDR3 protein: CASSQGVAGGFETQYF
J gene: TRBJ2-2; D gene: TRBD1; V gene: TRBV11-2; clone size: .; CDR3 DNA: TGTGCCAGCAGTACAACAGGGGGCACCGGGGAGCTGTTTTTT; CDR3 protein: CASSTTGGTGELFF
J gene: TRBJ2-7; D gene: TRBD2; V gene: TRBV30; clone size: .; CDR3 DNA: TGTGCCTGGAGTGCCGGGACTACAGCCTACGAGCAGTACTTC; CDR3 protein: CAWSAGTTAYEQYF
J gene: TRBJ2-1; D gene: .; V gene: TRBV20-1; clone size: once; CDR3 DNA: TGCAGTGCTAGTGAGGACAGCTCCTACAATGAGCAGTTCTTC; CDR3 protein: CSASEDSSYNEQFF
J gene: TRBJ1-1; D gene: .; V gene: TRBV5-1; clone size: .; CDR3 DNA: TGCGCCAGCAGCTTAGTCAGGGGCTTGGACACTGAAGCTTTCTTT; CDR3 protein: CASSLVRGLDTEAFF
J gene: TRBJ2-3; D gene: .; V gene: TRBV6-2/TRBV6-3; clone size: .; CDR3 DNA: TGTGCCAGCAGTTACTACGGGACTCTTGCAGATACGCAGTATTTT; CDR3 protein: CASSYYGTLADTQYF
J gene: TRBJ2-1; D gene: TRBD1; V gene: TRBV6-2/TRBV6-3; clone size: once; CDR3 DNA: TGTGCCAGCAGTACCGACCGACAGGGATCCTACAATGAGCAGTTCTTC; CDR3 protein: CASSTDRQGSYNEQFF
J gene: TRBJ1-2; D gene: .; V gene: TRBV19; clone size: .; CDR3 DNA: TGTGCCAGTAGTCCCTTACAGAGCTTCAACTATGGCTACACCTTC; CDR3 protein: CASSPLQSFNYGYTF
J gene: TRBJ2-1; D gene: TRBD1; V gene: TRBV12-3/TRBV12-4; clone size: few; CDR3 DNA: TGTGCCAGCAGTTCTCGGACAGGCGGGCAGTTCTTC; CDR3 protein: CASSSRTGGQFF
J gene: TRBJ2-7; D gene: TRBD2; V gene: TRBV5-6; clone size: .; CDR3 DNA: TGTGCCAGCAGCTTGGGGGGCGGGCGGGAGGGGGGCAACGAGCAGTACTTC; CDR3 protein: CASSLGGGREGGNEQYF
J gene: TRBJ2-7; D gene: .; V gene: TRBV28; clone size: .; CDR3 DNA: TGTGCCAGCAGTTTCGGGACTGCCACCTACGAGCAGTACTTC; CDR3 protein: CASSFGTATYEQYF
J gene: TRBJ1-4; D gene: TRBD1; V gene: TRBV9; clone size: once; CDR3 DNA: TGTGCCAGCAGCGTAGGAAGGGGCCAGGGGGCAGCTAATGAAAAACTGTTTTTT; CDR3 protein: CASSVGRGQGAANEKLFF
J gene: TRBJ2-5; D gene: .; V gene: TRBV19; clone size: .; CDR3 DNA: TGTGCCAGTAGCCCCCAGGGAGGTCTGGAGACCCAGTACTTC; CDR3 protein: CASSPQGGLETQYF
J gene: TRBJ2-3; D gene: TRBD1; V gene: TRBV5-1; clone size: .; CDR3 DNA: TGCGCCAGCAGCTTGGCGGGGACAGGGGCAGATACGCAGTATTTT; CDR3 protein: CASSLAGTGADTQYF
J gene: TRBJ2-2; D gene: TRBD2; V gene: TRBV5-1; clone size: .; CDR3 DNA: TGCGCCAGCGCCGCCCGGGGGGAGACCGGGGAGCTGTTTTTT; CDR3 protein: CASAARGETGELFF
J gene: TRBJ2-2; D gene: TRBD2; V gene: TRBV5-4; clone size: .; CDR3 DNA: TGTGCCAGCAGCTTGATGGTTTGGGCGGGAGAACTCGGGGAGCTGTTTTTT; CDR3 protein: CASSLMVWAGELGELFF
J gene: TRBJ2-1; D gene: TRBD2; V gene: TRBV11-2; clone size: .; CDR3 DNA: TGTGCCAGCAGCTTAGGACTAGCGGATGAGCAGTTCTTC; CDR3 protein: CASSLGLADEQFF
J gene: TRBJ2-5; D gene: TRBD1; V gene: TRBV9; clone size: .; CDR3 DNA: TGTGCCAGCAGCGCGGGGGACAGGGCGGGGAAGACCCAGTACTTC; CDR3 protein: CASSAGDRAGKTQYF
J gene: TRBJ2-1; D gene: TRBD1; V gene: TRBV7-9; clone size: .; CDR3 DNA: TGTGCCAGCAGCCCGGGACAGGGGTGGAATGAGCAGTTCTTC; CDR3 protein: CASSPGQGWNEQFF
J gene: TRBJ2-3; D gene: TRBD2; V gene: TRBV9; clone size: .; CDR3 DNA: TGTGCCAGCAGCAACCGACTAGCGGGGAGAATAGATACGCAGTATTTT; CDR3 protein: CASSNRLAGRIDTQYF
J gene: TRBJ2-5; D gene: .; V gene: TRBV9; clone size: few; CDR3 DNA: TGTGCCAGCAGCGTAGCGAGCCAAGAGACCCAGTACTTC; CDR3 protein: CASSVASQETQYF
J gene: TRBJ2-5; D gene: .; V gene: TRBV6-5; clone size: .; CDR3 DNA: TGTGCCAGCAGTCCGGACAGTCACCAAGAGACCCAGTACTTC; CDR3 protein: CASSPDSHQETQYF
J gene: TRBJ1-2; D gene: .; V gene: TRBV7-8; clone size: .; CDR3 DNA: TGTGCCAGCAGCTTAGGAGGTTGGGACATTTCCAGTGGCTACACCTTC; CDR3 protein: CASSLGGWDISSGYTF
J gene: TRBJ2-7; D gene: TRBD2; V gene: TRBV7-6; clone size: .; CDR3 DNA: TGTGCCAGCAGCTTACTCGAGCGGGAGATGCCCGAGCAGTACTTC; CDR3 protein: CASSLLEREMPEQYF
J gene: TRBJ1-4; D gene: .; V gene: TRBV2; clone size: .; CDR3 DNA: TGTGCCAGCAGTGACCAGGGTTTCCCTAATGAAAAACTGTTTTTT; CDR3 protein: CASSDQGFPNEKLFF
J gene: TRBJ2-1; D gene: .; V gene: TRBV4-3; clone size: .; CDR3 DNA: TGCGCCAGCAGCCAGAGTTGGACTGGCCCCAATGAGCAGTTCTTC; CDR3 protein: CASSQSWTGPNEQFF
J gene: TRBJ2-7; D gene: .; V gene: TRBV24-1; clone size: few; CDR3 DNA: TGTGCCACCAGTGATTACAAGTACGAGCAGTACTTC; CDR3 protein: CATSDYKYEQYF
J gene: TRBJ2-3; D gene: .; V gene: TRBV21-1; clone size: .; CDR3 DNA: TGTGCCAGCAGCAAAAGGGGCCTATCAGGGGCGATCCCTAGCACAGATACGCAGTATTTT; CDR3 protein: CASSKRGLSGAIPSTDTQYF
J gene: TRBJ2-2; D gene: TRBD1; V gene: TRBV12-5; clone size: .; CDR3 DNA: TGTGCTAGTGGTTTGAGACAGGGGGTGGACACCGGGGAGCTGTTTTTT; CDR3 protein: CASGLRQGVDTGELFF
J gene: TRBJ1-2; D gene: .; V gene: TRBV6-5; clone size: .; CDR3 DNA: TGTGCCAGCAGTTACGGGGAGGGGGGTGAGAATGGCTACACCTTC; CDR3 protein: CASSYGEGGENGYTF
J gene: TRBJ2-1; D gene: .; V gene: TRBV11-3; clone size: .; CDR3 DNA: TGTGCCAGCAGCTTAGGTGTCAGGGAAAGTGAGCAGTTCTTC; CDR3 protein: CASSLGVRESEQFF
J gene: TRBJ2-1; D gene: .; V gene: TRBV19; clone size: .; CDR3 DNA: TGTGCCAGTAGTGAAGCCTTGAATGAGCAGTTCTTC; CDR3 protein: CASSEALNEQFF
J gene: TRBJ1-2; D gene: TRBD1; V gene: TRBV12-3/TRBV12-4; clone size: .; CDR3 DNA: TGTGCCAGCAGTTGGGACAGCTATGGCTACACCTTC; CDR3 protein: CASSWDSYGYTF